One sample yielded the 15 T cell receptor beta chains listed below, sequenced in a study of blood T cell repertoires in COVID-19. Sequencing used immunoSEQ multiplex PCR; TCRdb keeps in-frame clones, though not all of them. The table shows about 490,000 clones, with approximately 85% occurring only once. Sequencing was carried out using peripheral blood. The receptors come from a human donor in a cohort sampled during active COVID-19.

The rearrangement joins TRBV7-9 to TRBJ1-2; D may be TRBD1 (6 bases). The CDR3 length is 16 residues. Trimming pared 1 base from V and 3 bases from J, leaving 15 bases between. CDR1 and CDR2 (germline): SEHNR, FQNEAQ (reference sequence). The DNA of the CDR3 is TGTGCCAGCAGCTTAGATGGGGCGGACAGCTACTATGGCTACACCTTC. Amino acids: CASSLDGADSYYGYTF.

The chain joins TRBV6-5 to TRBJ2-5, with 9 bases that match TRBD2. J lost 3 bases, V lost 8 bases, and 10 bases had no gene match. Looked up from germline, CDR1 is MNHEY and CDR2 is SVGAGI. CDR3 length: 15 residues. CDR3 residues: CASWGLAGVEETQYF. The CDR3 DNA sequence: TGTGCCAGCTGGGGTTTAGCGGGAGTAGAAGAGACCCAGTACTTC.

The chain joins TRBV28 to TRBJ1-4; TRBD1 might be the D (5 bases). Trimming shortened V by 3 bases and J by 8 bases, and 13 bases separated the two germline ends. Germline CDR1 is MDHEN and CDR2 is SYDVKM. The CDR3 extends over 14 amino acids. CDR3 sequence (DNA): TGTGCCAGCAGTTTGTCGAAGGGGAGGGAAAAACTGTTTTTT. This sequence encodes CASSLSKGREKLFF.

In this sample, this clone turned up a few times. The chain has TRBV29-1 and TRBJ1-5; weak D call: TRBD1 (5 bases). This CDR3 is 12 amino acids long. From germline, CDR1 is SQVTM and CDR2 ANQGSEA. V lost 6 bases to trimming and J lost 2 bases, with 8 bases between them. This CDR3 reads CSVGHGNQPQHF. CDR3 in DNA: TGCAGCGTCGGACACGGCAATCAGCCCCAGCATTTT.

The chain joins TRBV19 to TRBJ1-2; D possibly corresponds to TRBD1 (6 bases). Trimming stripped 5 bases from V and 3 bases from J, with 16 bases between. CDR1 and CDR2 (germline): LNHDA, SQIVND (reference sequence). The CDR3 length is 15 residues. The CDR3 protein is CASSPQQGLDYGYTF. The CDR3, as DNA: TGTGCCAGTAGTCCCCAACAGGGATTGGACTATGGCTACACCTTC.

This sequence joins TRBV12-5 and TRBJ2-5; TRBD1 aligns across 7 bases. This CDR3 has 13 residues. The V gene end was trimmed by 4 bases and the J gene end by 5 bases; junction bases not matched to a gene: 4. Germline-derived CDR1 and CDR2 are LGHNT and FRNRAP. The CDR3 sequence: CASGSGQSETQYF. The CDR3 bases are TGTGCTAGTGGTTCGGGACAGAGCGAGACCCAGTACTTC.

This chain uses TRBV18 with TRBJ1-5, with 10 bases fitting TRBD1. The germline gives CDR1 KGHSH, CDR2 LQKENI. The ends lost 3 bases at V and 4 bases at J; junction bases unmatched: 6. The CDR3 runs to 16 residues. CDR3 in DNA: TGTGCCAGCTCACCTCTCGGGACAGGGGCTAATCAGCCCCAGCATTTT. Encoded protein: CASSPLGTGANQPQHF.

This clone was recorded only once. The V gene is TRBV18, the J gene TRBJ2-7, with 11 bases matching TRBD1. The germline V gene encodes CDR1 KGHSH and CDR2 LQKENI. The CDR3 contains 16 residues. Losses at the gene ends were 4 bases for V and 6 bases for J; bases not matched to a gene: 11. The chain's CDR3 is CASSHNEGQGASEQYF. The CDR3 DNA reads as TGTGCCAGCTCACACAATGAAGGACAGGGGGCTTCCGAGCAGTACTTC.

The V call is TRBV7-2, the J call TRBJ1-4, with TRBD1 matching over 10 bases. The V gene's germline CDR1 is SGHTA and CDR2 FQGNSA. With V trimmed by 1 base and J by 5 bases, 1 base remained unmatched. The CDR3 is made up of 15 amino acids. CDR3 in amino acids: CASSLGTGGNEKLFF. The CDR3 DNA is TGTGCCAGCAGCTTAGGGACAGGGGGGAATGAAAAACTGTTTTTT.

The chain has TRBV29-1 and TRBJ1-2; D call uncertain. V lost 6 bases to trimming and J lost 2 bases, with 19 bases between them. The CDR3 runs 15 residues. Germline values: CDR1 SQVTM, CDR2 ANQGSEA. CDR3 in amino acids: CSVSPVLPGNYGYTF. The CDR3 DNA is TGCAGCGTCTCCCCGGTCCTCCCCGGGAACTATGGCTACACCTTC.

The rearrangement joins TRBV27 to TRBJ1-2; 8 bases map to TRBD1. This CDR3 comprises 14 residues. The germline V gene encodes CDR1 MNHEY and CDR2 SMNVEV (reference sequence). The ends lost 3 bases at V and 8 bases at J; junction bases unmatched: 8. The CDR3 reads CASSLAGQGNGYTF. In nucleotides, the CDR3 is TGTGCCAGCAGTTTGGCCGGACAGGGAAACGGCTACACCTTC.

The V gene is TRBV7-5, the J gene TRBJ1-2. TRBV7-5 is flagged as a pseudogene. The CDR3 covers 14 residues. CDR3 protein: CARSLGEGGYGYTF. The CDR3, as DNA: TGTGCCAGAAGCTTAGGTGAGGGTGGGTATGGCTACACCTTC.

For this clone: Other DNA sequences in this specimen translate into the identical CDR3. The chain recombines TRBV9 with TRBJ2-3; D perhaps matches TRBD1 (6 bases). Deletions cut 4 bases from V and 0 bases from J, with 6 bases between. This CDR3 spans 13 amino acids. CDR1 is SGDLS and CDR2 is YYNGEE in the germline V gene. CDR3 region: CASSRGSTDTQYF. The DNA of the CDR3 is TGTGCCAGCAGCAGGGGGAGCACAGATACGCAGTATTTT. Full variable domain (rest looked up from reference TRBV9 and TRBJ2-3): DSGVTQTPKHLITATGQRVTLRCSPRSGDLSVYWYQQSLDQGLQFLIQYYNGEERAKGNILERFSAQQFPDLHSELNLSSLELGDSALYFCASSRGSTDTQYFGPGTRLTVL.

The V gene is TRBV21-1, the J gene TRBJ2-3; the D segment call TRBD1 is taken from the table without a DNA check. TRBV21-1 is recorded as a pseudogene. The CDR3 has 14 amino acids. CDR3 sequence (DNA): TGTGCCAGCAATCCGGGACAGGGAAAAGGTACGCAGTATTTT. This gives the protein CASNPGQGKGTQYF.

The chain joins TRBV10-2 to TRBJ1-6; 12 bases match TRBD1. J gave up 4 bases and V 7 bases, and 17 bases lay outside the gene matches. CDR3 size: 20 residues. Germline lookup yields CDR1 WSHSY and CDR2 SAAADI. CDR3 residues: CASIPVPGQGAGEYNSPLHF. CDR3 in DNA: TGCGCCAGCATTCCGGTCCCGGGACAGGGGGCAGGTGAATATAATTCACCCCTCCACTTT.